This is a list of T cell receptor beta chains from one sample in a study of cytomegalovirus exposure and HLA in healthy donors. The table came from immunoSEQ multiplex PCR; TCRdb's copy has only in-frame clones and leaves some out. The data contain about 60,000 clones, just over 90% of them seen just once; the ten biggest clones take up roughly 6%. Specimen: PBMCs. Every receptor here comes from a woman aged 18-30 years in good health and CMV-seronegative. Each CDR3 is given with its conserved first and last residue. Each record gives: D gene, clone size, V gene, J gene, CDR3 protein, CDR3 DNA. A D gene is named only where the DNA matches it firmly. Not all rows give a size; the values are once, few, many and, for expanded clones, a class.

d_gene: TRBD2
abundance: .
v_gene: TRBV2
j_gene: TRBJ2-5
CDR3aa: CASSRLAGGQTQYF
CDR3nt: TGTGCCAGCAGCAGACTAGCGGGGGGGCAGACCCAGTACTTC

d_gene: TRBD1
abundance: .
v_gene: TRBV6-5
j_gene: TRBJ1-2
CDR3aa: CASSYDPRGDYGYTF
CDR3nt: TGTGCCAGCAGTTACGATCCCAGGGGGGACTATGGCTACACCTTC

d_gene: .
abundance: .
v_gene: TRBV10-2
j_gene: TRBJ2-1
CDR3aa: CASSEKRPEAEFF
CDR3nt: TGCGCCAGCAGTGAAAAGCGGCCCGAGGCGGAGTTCTTC

d_gene: .
abundance: once
v_gene: TRBV7-3
j_gene: TRBJ2-7
CDR3aa: CASSLTRGRSYEQYF
CDR3nt: TGTGCCAGCAGCTTAACTCGAGGGCGATCCTACGAGCAGTACTTC

d_gene: .
abundance: .
v_gene: TRBV5-1
j_gene: TRBJ1-1
CDR3aa: CASSSSGGPTEAFF
CDR3nt: .

d_gene: .
abundance: .
v_gene: TRBV15
j_gene: TRBJ2-6
CDR3aa: CATSRDYGGGLSGANVLTF
CDR3nt: TGTGCCACCAGCAGAGATTATGGAGGGGGCCTCTCTGGGGCCAACGTCCTGACTTTC

d_gene: .
abundance: .
v_gene: TRBV5-4
j_gene: TRBJ2-3
CDR3aa: CASSSNQGSRDTQYF
CDR3nt: TGTGCCAGCAGCTCCAACCAGGGGTCGAGGGATACGCAGTATTTT

d_gene: TRBD2
abundance: .
v_gene: TRBV19
j_gene: TRBJ2-1
CDR3aa: CASSQGLAGVSSYNEQFF
CDR3nt: TGTGCCAGTAGTCAAGGACTAGCGGGAGTGAGCTCCTACAATGAGCAGTTCTTC

d_gene: .
abundance: .
v_gene: TRBV2
j_gene: TRBJ2-3
CDR3aa: CASRGSDTQYF
CDR3nt: TGTGCCAGCAGGGGCTCAGATACGCAGTATTTT

d_gene: .
abundance: .
v_gene: TRBV6-5
j_gene: TRBJ2-1
CDR3aa: CASSYIYNEQFF
CDR3nt: TGTGCCAGCAGTTACATATACAATGAGCAGTTCTTC

d_gene: .
abundance: .
v_gene: TRBV7-2
j_gene: TRBJ2-3
CDR3aa: CASSLITSYTDTQYF
CDR3nt: TGTGCCAGCAGCTTAATAACTAGCTACACAGATACGCAGTATTTT

d_gene: TRBD1
abundance: .
v_gene: TRBV11-2
j_gene: TRBJ1-2
CDR3aa: CASSFSGSRDREYGYTF
CDR3nt: TGTGCCAGCAGCTTCTCAGGGTCCCGGGACAGGGAATATGGCTACACCTTC

d_gene: .
abundance: once
v_gene: TRBV7-9
j_gene: TRBJ2-5
CDR3aa: CASSSRDNLQETQYF
CDR3nt: TGTGCCAGCAGCTCCCGGGACAACCTCCAAGAGACCCAGTACTTC

d_gene: .
abundance: .
v_gene: TRBV18
j_gene: TRBJ1-1
CDR3aa: CASTREGANTEAFF
CDR3nt: TGTGCCAGCACACGAGAAGGGGCGAACACTGAAGCTTTCTTT

d_gene: .
abundance: .
v_gene: TRBV5-5
j_gene: TRBJ2-7
CDR3aa: CASSFAGGRVWEQYF
CDR3nt: TGTGCCAGCAGTTTTGCCGGGGGAAGGGTTTGGGAGCAGTACTTC

d_gene: TRBD1
abundance: .
v_gene: TRBV19
j_gene: TRBJ1-2
CDR3aa: CASSPQGADYGYTF
CDR3nt: TGTGCCAGTAGTCCACAGGGGGCGGACTATGGCTACACCTTC

d_gene: .
abundance: .
v_gene: TRBV18
j_gene: TRBJ2-5
CDR3aa: CASSPLGSLGRETQYF
CDR3nt: TGTGCCAGCTCACCACTTGGTAGCTTGGGGCGAGAGACCCAGTACTTC

d_gene: .
abundance: .
v_gene: TRBV27
j_gene: TRBJ2-1
CDR3aa: CASSLRGKDEQFF
CDR3nt: TGTGCCAGCAGTTTAAGGGGGAAGGATGAGCAGTTCTTC

d_gene: .
abundance: .
v_gene: TRBV30
j_gene: TRBJ2-6
CDR3aa: CARVSGANVLTF
CDR3nt: TGTGCCCGGGTCTCTGGGGCCAACGTCCTGACTTTC

d_gene: TRBD1
abundance: .
v_gene: TRBV6-1
j_gene: TRBJ1-5
CDR3aa: CASSATGGAGQPQHF
CDR3nt: TGTGCCAGCAGTGCGACAGGGGGCGCGGGTCAGCCCCAGCATTTT

d_gene: TRBD1
abundance: once
v_gene: TRBV6-5
j_gene: TRBJ1-2
CDR3aa: CASRQGQAPGGYTF
CDR3nt: TGTGCCAGCAGGCAGGGACAGGCGCCGGGAGGCTACACCTTC

d_gene: .
abundance: .
v_gene: TRBV19
j_gene: TRBJ2-5
CDR3aa: CASSMWGPQETQYF
CDR3nt: TGTGCCAGTAGTATGTGGGGGCCCCAAGAGACCCAGTACTTC

d_gene: .
abundance: .
v_gene: TRBV9
j_gene: TRBJ1-2
CDR3aa: CASSPIGSWDYGYTF
CDR3nt: TGTGCCAGCAGCCCCATCGGGTCCTGGGACTATGGCTACACCTTC

d_gene: TRBD1
abundance: .
v_gene: TRBV5-1
j_gene: TRBJ1-2
CDR3aa: CASSYGQDYGYTF
CDR3nt: TGCGCCAGCAGCTACGGACAGGACTATGGCTACACCTTC

d_gene: TRBD1
abundance: .
v_gene: TRBV5-1
j_gene: TRBJ2-5
CDR3aa: CASSPSGDRAPQETQYF
CDR3nt: TGCGCCAGCAGCCCTTCGGGGGACAGGGCGCCACAAGAGACCCAGTACTTC

d_gene: .
abundance: once
v_gene: TRBV7-2
j_gene: TRBJ1-5
CDR3aa: CASNRDNNQPQHF
CDR3nt: TGTGCCAGCAACCGGGACAACAATCAGCCCCAGCATTTT

d_gene: TRBD2
abundance: .
v_gene: TRBV5-1
j_gene: TRBJ2-2
CDR3aa: CASSPSGGVNTGELFF
CDR3nt: TGCGCCAGCAGCCCTAGCGGGGGGGTAAACACCGGGGAGCTGTTTTTT

d_gene: TRBD1
abundance: .
v_gene: TRBV5-6
j_gene: TRBJ2-4
CDR3aa: CASSSQQGTGSIQYF
CDR3nt: TGTGCCAGCAGCTCCCAACAGGGGACAGGGAGCATTCAGTACTTC

d_gene: .
abundance: once
v_gene: TRBV11-2
j_gene: TRBJ1-4
CDR3aa: CASSPRGRATNEKLFF
CDR3nt: TGTGCCAGCAGCCCACGTGGGCGAGCAACTAATGAAAAACTGTTTTTT

d_gene: .
abundance: .
v_gene: TRBV2
j_gene: TRBJ1-1
CDR3aa: CASSEQGGSNTEAFF
CDR3nt: TGTGCCAGCAGTGAACAGGGAGGGAGTAACACTGAAGCTTTCTTT

d_gene: TRBD2
abundance: .
v_gene: TRBV5-6
j_gene: TRBJ2-6
CDR3aa: CASTSLAGGLSGANVLTF
CDR3nt: TGTGCCAGCACCTCCCTAGCGGGAGGCCTCTCTGGGGCCAACGTCCTGACTTTC

d_gene: TRBD1
abundance: .
v_gene: TRBV19
j_gene: TRBJ1-1
CDR3aa: CASSMRTGEAFF
CDR3nt: TGTGCCAGTAGTATGAGGACAGGTGAAGCTTTCTTT

d_gene: .
abundance: .
v_gene: TRBV12-5
j_gene: TRBJ2-2
CDR3aa: CATRVPILGELFF
CDR3nt: TGTGCTACCCGGGTCCCGATTTTGGGGGAGCTGTTTTTT

d_gene: .
abundance: .
v_gene: TRBV27
j_gene: TRBJ2-3
CDR3aa: CASSFGFTDTQYF
CDR3nt: TGTGCCAGCAGTTTCGGTTTCACAGATACGCAGTATTTT

d_gene: .
abundance: .
v_gene: TRBV20-1
j_gene: TRBJ1-1
CDR3aa: CSGGGKAFF
CDR3nt: TGCAGTGGGGGGGGGAAAGCTTTCTTT

d_gene: TRBD2
abundance: .
v_gene: TRBV29-1
j_gene: TRBJ2-1
CDR3aa: CSVALRVSGRTNEQFF
CDR3nt: TGCAGCGTTGCCTTGAGGGTTAGCGGGAGGACCAATGAGCAGTTCTTC

d_gene: .
abundance: .
v_gene: TRBV5-1
j_gene: TRBJ2-5
CDR3aa: CASSLEGPPQETQYF
CDR3nt: TGCGCCAGCAGCTTGGAGGGGCCTCCCCAAGAGACCCAGTACTTC

d_gene: TRBD1
abundance: .
v_gene: TRBV7-2
j_gene: TRBJ1-1
CDR3aa: CASSSGTGRTEAFF
CDR3nt: TGTGCCAGCAGCTCCGGGACAGGGAGGACTGAAGCTTTCTTT

d_gene: .
abundance: .
v_gene: TRBV11-2
j_gene: TRBJ1-5
CDR3aa: CASSLGEGDPSDQPQHF
CDR3nt: TGTGCCAGCAGCTTAGGGGAGGGAGACCCTTCGGATCAGCCCCAGCATTTT

d_gene: .
abundance: .
v_gene: TRBV11-3
j_gene: TRBJ2-5
CDR3aa: CASSFAPGQETQYF
CDR3nt: TGTGCCAGCAGCTTCGCTCCAGGACAAGAGACCCAGTACTTC

d_gene: TRBD1
abundance: .
v_gene: TRBV13
j_gene: TRBJ2-7
CDR3aa: CAIRTAGQGYEQYF
CDR3nt: TGTGCCATAAGGACCGCGGGACAGGGATACGAGCAGTACTTC

d_gene: .
abundance: .
v_gene: TRBV7-9
j_gene: TRBJ1-3
CDR3aa: CASSYAGPSPGNTIYF
CDR3nt: TGTGCCAGCAGCTACGCAGGGCCATCCCCTGGAAACACCATATATTTT

d_gene: .
abundance: .
v_gene: TRBV9
j_gene: TRBJ2-3
CDR3aa: CASSVTGGRTDTQYF
CDR3nt: TGTGCCAGCAGCGTTACTGGAGGTCGCACAGATACGCAGTATTTT

d_gene: TRBD2
abundance: .
v_gene: TRBV19
j_gene: TRBJ2-1
CDR3aa: CASSGLAGSYNEQFF
CDR3nt: TGTGCCAGTAGTGGACTAGCGGGGTCCTACAATGAGCAGTTCTTC

d_gene: TRBD2
abundance: .
v_gene: TRBV5-4
j_gene: TRBJ2-2
CDR3aa: CASSLGGLAAGELFF
CDR3nt: TGTGCCAGCAGCTTGGGGGGACTAGCGGCCGGGGAGCTGTTTTTT

d_gene: .
abundance: .
v_gene: TRBV19
j_gene: TRBJ1-1
CDR3aa: CASSLGSEAFF
CDR3nt: TGTGCCAGTAGTCTCGGTTCTGAAGCTTTCTTT

d_gene: TRBD2
abundance: .
v_gene: TRBV5-6
j_gene: TRBJ2-4
CDR3aa: CASSLALREFYKNIQYF
CDR3nt: TGTGCCAGCAGCTTGGCTCTGCGGGAGTTTTACAAAAACATTCAGTACTTC

d_gene: TRBD1
abundance: .
v_gene: TRBV6-5
j_gene: TRBJ1-5
CDR3aa: CASSLDRDPNQPQHF
CDR3nt: TGTGCCAGCAGTTTGGACAGGGACCCGAATCAGCCCCAGCATTTT